Each of the 7 T cell receptor beta chains below was sequenced from the same sample in a study of brain metastases from non-small cell lung cancer. Sequencing used immunoSEQ multiplex PCR; TCRdb keeps in-frame clones, though not all of them. The profile shows some 1,700 clones, 65% to 90% of them singletons. Sequenced material: primary lung tumor tissue. Receptor source: a donor older than 35 with non-small cell lung cancer.

Of note for this clone: The same CDR3 is also encoded by other DNA sequences in this sample. In nucleotides, the CDR3 is TGTGCCAGCAGCTGGGCAGGGGGCGGGTACACAGATACGCAGTATTTT. Its translation is CASSWAGGGYTDTQYF. This chain joins TRBV5-5 and TRBJ2-3, with 8 nucleotides matching TRBD1. The CDR3 length is 16 residues. Trimming cost V 3 bases and J 2 bases; bases outside gene matches: 8. The germline V gene encodes CDR1 SGHKS and CDR2 YYEKEE (reference sequence).

Only a few counts were recorded for this clone. This sample also contains other DNA sequences that code for the same CDR3. The rearrangement joins TRBV2 to TRBJ1-2; weak D call: TRBD1 (6 bases). The germline CDR1 and CDR2 sequences are SNHLY and FYNNEI. V was cut by 3 bases and J by 6 bases, with 14 bases left in between. The CDR3 contains 14 residues. CDR3 coding DNA: TGTGCCAGCAGTGACAGGCAGGGGCGGCATGGCTACACCTTC. Protein sequence: CASSDRQGRHGYTF. The whole variable domain, filled in from reference TRBV2 and TRBJ1-2, reads EPEVTQTPSHQVTQMGQEVILRCVPISNHLYFYWYRQILGQKVEFLVSFYNNEISEKSEIFDDQFSVERPDGSNFTLKIRSTKLEDSAMYFCASSDRQGRHGYTFGSGTRLTVV.

V gene TRBV7-2 combines with J gene TRBJ1-5; D is possibly TRBD1 (5 bases). V lost 5 bases and J 8 bases, leaving 16 bases between the germline ends. Germline V CDR1 and CDR2: SGHTA, FQGNSA. This CDR3 is 14 amino acids long. CDR3 nucleotides: TGTGCCAGCAGCCAAGGTAGGGGTGGGAAGCCCCAGCATTTT. As protein: CASSQGRGGKPQHF.

This clone was counted a single time. V is TRBV10-3 and J is TRBJ1-1, with D unresolved. Trimming cost V 0 bases and J 1 base, with 9 bases left between them. There are 15 residues in the CDR3. The V gene's germline CDR1 is ENHRY and CDR2 SYGVKD. The CDR3 DNA follows: TGTGCCATCAGTGAGTCCGAGCTGGGGAACACTGAAGCTTTCTTT. Encoded protein: CAISESELGNTEAFF.

About this clone: A read error may be the cause here, since a much bigger clone is one base away. This chain connects TRBV3-1 (or the pseudogene TRBV3-2) to TRBJ1-2, with D possibly TRBD1 on 6 matching bases. Between the trimmed V and J ends, which lost 1 base and 1 base, there was a span of 13 bases. The CDR3 has 16 amino acids. Per germline, CDR1 LGHDT and CDR2 YNNKEL (reference sequence). CDR3 amino acids: CASSQGLGQLNYGYTF. The CDR3 bases are TGTGCCAGCAGCCAAGGCCTCGGACAGCTTAACTATGGCTACACCTTC.

The J gene is TRBJ1-1, the V gene TRBV5-4, with 10 bases that match TRBD1. V was pared by 4 bases and J by 6 bases, with 6 bases of the junction left unmatched. From germline, CDR1 is SGHNT and CDR2 YYREEE (reference sequence). The CDR3 loop spans 14 amino acids. The CDR3 DNA sequence: TGTGCCAGCAGCAGAACCGGGACAGGGGCTGAAGCTTTCTTT. It encodes CASSRTGTGAEAFF. The full variable domain, in which reference TRBV5-4 and TRBJ1-1 provide the parts outside the CDR3, is ETGVTQSPTHLIKTRGQQVTLRCSSQSGHNTVSWYQQALGQGPQFIFQYYREEENGRGNFPPRFSGLQFPNYSSELNVNALELDDSALYLCASSRTGTGAEAFFGQGTRLTVV.

This clone was observed a few times. This chain links TRBV5-6 with TRBJ1-6; D remains unclear. V was trimmed by 0 bases and J by 6 bases, leaving 4 bases between them. The CDR3 totals 13 residues. Germline V gene lookup returns CDR1 SGHDT and CDR2 YYEEEE. The CDR3 protein is CASSLAGNSPLHF. DNA for the CDR3: TGTGCCAGCAGCTTGGCCGGTAATTCACCCCTCCACTTT. Filled out from reference TRBV5-6 and TRBJ1-6, the complete variable domain reads DAGVTQSPTHLIKTRGQQVTLRCSPKSGHDTVSWYQQALGQGPQFIFQYYEEEERQRGNFPDRFSGHQFPNYSSELNVNALLLGDSALYLCASSLAGNSPLHFGNGTRLTVT.